The present TCR beta chain was sequenced within a study of T cells in Graves' hyperthyroidism and ophthalmopathy. Study-level points and caveats: Peripheral blood also featured most of the thyroid clonotypes expanded above 0.001.

TCR beta CDR3 region amplification was performed from RNA transcripts. Researchers ran a first-round RT-PCR on the TCR CDR3 using the HTBI primer set. TCRdb redid the calling of the multiplex PCR reads with MiXCR, one entry per CDR3 protein. Of roughly 520,000 distinct CDR3 sequences listed, approximately 24% are singletons. Individuals with ophthalmopathy presented a Clinical Activity Score of at least 3, a NOSPECS grade of at least 4 and a duration under 3 months. The CDR3 consists of 16 residues. Germline-derived CDR1 and CDR2 are SNHLY and FYNNEI. Trimming cost V 4 bases and J 5 bases, with 15 bases left between them. The sample holds a few counts of this clonotype. The antigen remains unidentified.

This TCR derives from a woman aged 30 to 39 with Graves' ophthalmopathy. The J gene is TRBJ1-6, the V gene TRBV2; D remains unclear. The sample taken for sequencing was blood. CDR3 DNA sequence: TGTGCCAGCAGTGCGGAGGGCTTCTTTAATAATTCACCCCTCCACTTT. It is translated as CASSAEGFFNNSPLHF.